This is a list of T cell receptor beta chains from one sample in a study of cytomegalovirus exposure and HLA in healthy donors. The table came from immunoSEQ multiplex PCR; TCRdb's copy has only in-frame clones and leaves some out. This repertoire shows 70,000 or so clones, roughly 88% found once; its top ten account for roughly 2%. Source material: PBMCs. These receptor sequences come from a woman under 40 in good health and CMV-seronegative. CDR3s include the opening cysteine and the closing phenylalanine or tryptophan. The D gene is left open where the match is weak. Size values are once, few and many counts, or a class for expanded clones, and some rows have none.

. TRBD2 TRBJ2-3 TRBV5-1 TGCGCCAGCAGCACACTAGCGGGAGGGCCGACAGATACGCAGTATTTT CASSTLAGGPTDTQYF
. . TRBJ2-2 TRBV13 TGTGCCAGCTCATGGGGCCTGAACACCGGGGAGCTGTTTTTT CASSWGLNTGELFF
. TRBD2 TRBJ2-1 TRBV28 TGTGCCAGCAGTTTAAATAGCGGGCCCTACAATGAGCAGTTCTTC CASSLNSGPYNEQFF
. TRBD2 TRBJ2-2 TRBV19 TGTGCCAGTAGGCTGACTAGCGGCGCGAACACCGGGGAGCTGTTTTTT CASRLTSGANTGELFF
. . TRBJ1-3 TRBV2 TGTGCCAGCAGTGACCTAATCGGTTACTCTGGAAACACCATATATTTT CASSDLIGYSGNTIYF
. TRBD2 TRBJ2-1 TRBV28 TGTGCCAGCAGTTTATTTGCACTCGGGACTAGCCGACCCAATGAGCAGTTCTTC CASSLFALGTSRPNEQFF
. . TRBJ2-7 TRBV21-1 TGTGCCAGCAGCAGGCTGTACGAGCAGTACTTC CASSRLYEQYF
. TRBD2 TRBJ2-1 TRBV27 TGTGCCAGTCGGGACCTGGGAGGGCCCTTGGGGAATGAGCAGTTCTTC CASRDLGGPLGNEQFF
once TRBD2 TRBJ2-1 TRBV9 TGTGCCAGCACTGAGGGACTAGCGGCGTACAATGAGCAGTTCTTC CASTEGLAAYNEQFF
. TRBD2 TRBJ2-1 TRBV7-9 TGTGCCAGCAGCTTAGGGGGAGGGGAGGGTGAGCAGTTCTTC CASSLGGGEGEQFF
. TRBD2 TRBJ2-2 TRBV10-1 TGCGCCAGCAGTGAGCCCGGGACTAGCGGGACGATCAGAAACACCGGGGAGCTGTTTTTT CASSEPGTSGTIRNTGELFF
. . TRBJ2-7 TRBV7-9 TGTTCCAGCAGCCCCCGTGGGGGAGGACCGTACTACGAGCAGTACTTC CSSSPRGGGPYYEQYF
. TRBD1 TRBJ1-2 TRBV19 TGTGCCGGAGACAGGGGATGGCGGGGCTACACCTTC CAGDRGWRGYTF